A single sample gave rise to the 10 T cell receptor beta chains below, sequenced in a study of CD8+ T cells in alopecia areata. The treatment is: oral pan-JAK inhibitor, 5-10 mg twice daily. cDNA prepared by RNA extraction and subsequent reverse transcription served as the template for sequencing. TCRdb's copy holds only in-frame clones and misses some; the assay was immunoSEQ multiplex PCR. Among 150,000 to 200,000 clones listed, around 56% were seen once. Sample: CD4+ T cells sorted from blood, taken at week 4, from a patient treated with tofacitinib. The receptors here all came from a human donor with alopecia areata.

The rearrangement joins TRBV2 to TRBJ2-7, with 7 bases identical to TRBD1. Per germline, CDR1 SNHLY and CDR2 FYNNEI. This CDR3 is built from 14 residues. The trim removed 9 bases at V and 4 bases at J, leaving 12 bases unmatched. CDR3 in amino acids: CARRRLTGRYEQYF. DNA for the CDR3: TGTGCCAGACGGAGACTGACAGGGCGGTACGAGCAGTACTTC.

This clone was detected a few times. The rearrangement links TRBV6-5 to TRBJ2-5; D tentatively reads TRBD1 or TRBD2 (5 bases each). CDR3 size: 11 residues. Germline values: CDR1 MNHEY, CDR2 SVGAGI. The V end was cut by 4 bases, the J end by 13 bases, with 13 bases between. The CDR3 loop reads CASSSGPKAYF. CDR3 in DNA: TGTGCCAGCAGTTCGGGGCCTAAGGCGTACTTC.

The chain couples TRBV29-1 to TRBJ2-5, with TRBD2 identical over 8 bases. Germline V lookup: CDR1 SQVTM, CDR2 ANQGSEA. V lost 7 bases to trimming and J lost 2 bases; unmatched junction nucleotides: 6. The CDR3 runs to 13 residues. Here the CDR3 reads CSGRGGLQETQYF. The CDR3 DNA is TGCAGCGGACGCGGGGGGCTGCAAGAGACCCAGTACTTC.

The CDR3 spells CASSRFTTGTVNTEAFF. Written as DNA, the CDR3 is TGTGCCAGCAGCCGCTTCACTACCGGGACGGTGAACACTGAAGCTTTCTTT. The rearrangement uses TRBV14 and TRBJ1-1; the D gene is possibly TRBD1 (5 bases). The CDR3 covers 17 residues. With 4 bases removed from V and 0 bases from J, the gap between germline ends came to 18 bases. Germline CDR1 is SGHDN and CDR2 is FVKESK.

The V gene is TRBV5-1, the J gene TRBJ2-7; 8 bases are a match to TRBD1. V shed 6 bases and J 0 bases; nucleotides not matched to a gene: 11. Germline CDR1 and CDR2: SGHRS and YFSETQ. This CDR3 contains 16 residues. The CDR3 protein is CASTISPQGASYEQYF. CDR3 in DNA: TGCGCCAGCACTATTTCCCCGCAGGGGGCCTCCTACGAGCAGTACTTC.

This rearrangement joins TRBV29-1 to TRBJ2-5, with TRBD1 matching over 8 bases. V was pared by 5 bases and J by 4 bases, with 6 bases of the junction left unmatched. CDR3 length equals 13 residues. The germline gives CDR1 SQVTM, CDR2 ANQGSEA. CDR3 amino acids: CSVRGRGLETQYF. The CDR3 DNA sequence: TGCAGCGTTCGAGGCAGGGGGCTAGAGACCCAGTACTTC.

This clone came up a few times. The V gene is TRBV7-2, the J gene TRBJ2-1; D ambiguous. This CDR3 has 14 amino acids. Trimming removed 0 bases from V and 5 bases from J, with 8 bases in between. Germline V gene data show CDR1 as SGHTA and CDR2 as FQGNSA. Written as DNA, the CDR3 is TGTGCCAGCAGCTTAGCGGTTCATAACAATGAGCAGTTCTTC. This encodes CASSLAVHNNEQFF.

The V gene is TRBV6-1, the J gene TRBJ2-5; D remains ambiguous. Germline CDR1 and CDR2: MNHNS and SASEGT. Trimming pared 2 bases from V and 5 bases from J, leaving 15 bases between. The CDR3 is made up of 15 amino acids. The CDR3 nucleotides read TGTGCCAGCAGTGAATGGTCCAGGCCGAGGGAGACCCAGTACTTC. It yields the protein CASSEWSRPRETQYF.

This clone has only a few counts. The chain has TRBV7-9 and TRBJ2-7; D remains unclear. The CDR3 totals 11 residues. V was clipped by 2 bases and J by 5 bases, with 4 bases between them. Germline assignment: CDR1 SEHNR and CDR2 FQNEAQ (reference sequence). CDR3 in DNA: TGTGCCAGCAGCTTAAATCACGAGCAGTACTTC. Residues: CASSLNHEQYF.

This clone came up a few times. This sequence joins TRBV29-1 and TRBJ1-1, with 10 bases that match TRBD1. Germline loops: CDR1 SQVTM, CDR2 ANQGSEA. CDR3 length: 20 amino acids. V lost 6 bases to trimming and J lost 0 bases; unmatched junction nucleotides: 22. The CDR3 spells CSVKRISWGQGRDMNTEAFF. The CDR3 region has the DNA TGCAGCGTCAAAAGGATTTCCTGGGGACAGGGGAGGGATATGAACACTGAAGCTTTCTTT.